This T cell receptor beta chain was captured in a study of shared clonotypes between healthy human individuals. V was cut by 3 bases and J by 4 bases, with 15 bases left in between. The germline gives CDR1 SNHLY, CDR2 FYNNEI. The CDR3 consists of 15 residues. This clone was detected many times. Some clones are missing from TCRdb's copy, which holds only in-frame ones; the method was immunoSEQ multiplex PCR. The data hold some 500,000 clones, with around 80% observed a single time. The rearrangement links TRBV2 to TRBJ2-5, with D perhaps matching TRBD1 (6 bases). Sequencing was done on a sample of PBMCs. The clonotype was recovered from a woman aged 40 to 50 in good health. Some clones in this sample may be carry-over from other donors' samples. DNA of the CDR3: TGTGCCAGCAGTGAGAACAGGGTTGGGGGAGAGACCCAGTACTTC. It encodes CASSENRVGGETQYF.